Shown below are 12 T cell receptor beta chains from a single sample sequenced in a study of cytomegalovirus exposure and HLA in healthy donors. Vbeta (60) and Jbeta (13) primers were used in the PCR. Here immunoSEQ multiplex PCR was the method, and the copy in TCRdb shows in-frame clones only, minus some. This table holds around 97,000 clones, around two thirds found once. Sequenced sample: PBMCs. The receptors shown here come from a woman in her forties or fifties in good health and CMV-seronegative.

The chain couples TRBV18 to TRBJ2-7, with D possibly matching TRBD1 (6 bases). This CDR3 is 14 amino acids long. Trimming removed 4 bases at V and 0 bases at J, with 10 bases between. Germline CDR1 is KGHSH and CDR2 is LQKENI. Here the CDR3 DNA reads TGTGCCAGCTCACACGGACAGATCTCCTACGAGCAGTACTTC. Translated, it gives CASSHGQISYEQYF.

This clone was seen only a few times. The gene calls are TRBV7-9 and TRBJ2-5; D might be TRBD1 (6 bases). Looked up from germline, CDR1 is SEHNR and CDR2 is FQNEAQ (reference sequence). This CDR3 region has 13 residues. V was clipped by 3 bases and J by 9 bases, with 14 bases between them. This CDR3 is CASSLTGGTAQYF. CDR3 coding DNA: TGTGCCAGCAGCTTGACAGGCGGTACGGCCCAGTACTTC.

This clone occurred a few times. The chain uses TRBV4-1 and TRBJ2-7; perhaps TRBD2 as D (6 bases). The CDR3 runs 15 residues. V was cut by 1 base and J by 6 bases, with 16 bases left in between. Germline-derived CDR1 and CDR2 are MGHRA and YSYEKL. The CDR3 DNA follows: TGCGCCAGCAGCCAAGTGCCGGGGGTCCCCGCCGAGCAGTACTTC. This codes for CASSQVPGVPAEQYF.

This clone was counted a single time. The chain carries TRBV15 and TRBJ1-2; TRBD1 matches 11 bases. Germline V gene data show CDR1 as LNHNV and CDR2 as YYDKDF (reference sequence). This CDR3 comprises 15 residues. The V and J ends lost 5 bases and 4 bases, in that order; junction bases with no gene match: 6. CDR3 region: CATSQGTGGFYGYTF. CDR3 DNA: TGTGCCACCAGCCAAGGGACAGGGGGATTCTATGGCTACACCTTC.

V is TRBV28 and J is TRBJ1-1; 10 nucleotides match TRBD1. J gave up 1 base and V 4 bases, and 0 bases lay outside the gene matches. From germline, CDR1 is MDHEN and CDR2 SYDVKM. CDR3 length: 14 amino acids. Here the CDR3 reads CASSWTGGNTEAFF. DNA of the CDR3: TGTGCCAGCAGTTGGACAGGGGGGAACACTGAAGCTTTCTTT.

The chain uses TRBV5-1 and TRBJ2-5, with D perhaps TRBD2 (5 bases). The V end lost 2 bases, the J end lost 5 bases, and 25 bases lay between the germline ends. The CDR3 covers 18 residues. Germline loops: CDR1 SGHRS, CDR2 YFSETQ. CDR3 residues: CASSLYGIEGAPRETQYF. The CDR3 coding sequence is TGCGCCAGCAGCTTATACGGGATTGAGGGAGCGCCCCGGGAGACCCAGTACTTC. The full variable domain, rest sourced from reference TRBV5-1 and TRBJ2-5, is KAGVTQTPRYLIKTRGQQVTLSCSPISGHRSVSWYQQTPGQGLQFLFEYFSETQRNKGNFPGRFSGRQFSNSRSEMNVSTLELGDSALYLCASSLYGIEGAPRETQYFGPGTRLLVL.

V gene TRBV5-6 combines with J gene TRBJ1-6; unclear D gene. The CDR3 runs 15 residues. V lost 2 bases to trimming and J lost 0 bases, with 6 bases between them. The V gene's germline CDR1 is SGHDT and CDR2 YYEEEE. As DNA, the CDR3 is TGTGCCAGCAGCTTCGATAGCTCCTATAATTCACCCCTCCACTTT. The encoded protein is CASSFDSSYNSPLHF.

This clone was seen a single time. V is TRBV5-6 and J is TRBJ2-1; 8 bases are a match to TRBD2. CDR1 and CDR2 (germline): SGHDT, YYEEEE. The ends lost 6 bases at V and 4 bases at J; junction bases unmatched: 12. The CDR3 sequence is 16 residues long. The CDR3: CASTLPGGGSYNEQFF. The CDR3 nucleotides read TGTGCCAGCACCCTACCGGGAGGGGGGAGTTACAATGAGCAGTTCTTC.

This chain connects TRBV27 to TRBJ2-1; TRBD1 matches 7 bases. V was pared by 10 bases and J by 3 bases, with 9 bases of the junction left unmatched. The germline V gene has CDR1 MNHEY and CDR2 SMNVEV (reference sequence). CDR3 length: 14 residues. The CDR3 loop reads CATTRQGIYNEQFF. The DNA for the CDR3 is TGTGCCACCACCCGACAGGGAATCTACAATGAGCAGTTCTTC.

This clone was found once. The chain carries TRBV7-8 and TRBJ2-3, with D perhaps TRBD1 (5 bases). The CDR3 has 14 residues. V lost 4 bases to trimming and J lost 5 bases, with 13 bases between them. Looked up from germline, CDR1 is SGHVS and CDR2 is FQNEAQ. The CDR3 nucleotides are TGTGCCAGCAGCTCCCAGGGTGGTCGAGATACGCAGTATTTT. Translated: CASSSQGGRDTQYF.

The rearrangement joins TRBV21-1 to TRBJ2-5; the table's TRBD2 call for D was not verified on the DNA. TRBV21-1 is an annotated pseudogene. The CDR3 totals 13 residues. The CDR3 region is CASSNPTQETQYF. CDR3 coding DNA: TGTGCCAGCAGCAATCCTACCCAAGAGACCCAGTACTTC.

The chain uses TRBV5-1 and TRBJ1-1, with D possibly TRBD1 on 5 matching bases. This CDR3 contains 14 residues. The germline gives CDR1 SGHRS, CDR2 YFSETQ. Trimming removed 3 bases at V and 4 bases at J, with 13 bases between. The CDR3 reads CASSSGVEGTEAFF. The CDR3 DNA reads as TGCGCCAGCAGCTCGGGGGTCGAGGGCACTGAAGCTTTCTTT.